These 26 T cell receptor beta chains share one sample of origin, sequenced in a study of blood T cell repertoires in COVID-19. Assay used: immunoSEQ multiplex PCR; TCRdb lists only in-frame clones, some missing. The table lists approximately 150,000 clones, approximately 89% of them singletons. Material: peripheral blood. These receptor sequences come from a human donor in a cohort sampled during active COVID-19.

This chain links TRBV6-2 or TRBV6-3 with TRBJ2-3; D perhaps matches TRBD2 (7 bases). There are 18 residues in the CDR3. Germline loops: CDR1 MNHEY, CDR2 SVGEGT. V was trimmed by 1 base and J by 6 bases, leaving 23 bases between them. The CDR3 region has the DNA TGTGCCAGCAGTTACTGGACTGGCGGGGGCCCCCACGGGGATACGCAGTATTTT. Protein: CASSYWTGGGPHGDTQYF.

CDR3 sequence (DNA): TGTGCCAGCTCACCACCCAGCTTGGGGGGGCTTGAGCAGTTCTTC. It translates to CASSPPSLGGLEQFF. The chain combines TRBV18 with TRBJ2-1; D is possibly TRBD2 (7 bases). Germline V CDR1 and CDR2: KGHSH, LQKENI. Trimming took 0 bases from V and 9 from J, leaving 15 bases between them. The CDR3 is 15 residues long.

This chain connects TRBV6-2 or TRBV6-3 to TRBJ2-7; 7 nucleotides line up with TRBD1. V gave up 6 bases and J gave up 3 bases; unmatched junction bases: 11. The CDR3 is 15 amino acids. Germline loops: CDR1 MNHEY, CDR2 SVGEGT. The CDR3 loop is CASSSLDRDHYEQYF. CDR3 DNA sequence: TGTGCCAGCAGCAGCCTAGACAGGGATCACTACGAGCAGTACTTC.

As DNA, the CDR3 is TGTGCCACCAGTGATAAGAATCGGGACAGGCCCCACGGCGGTGAAAAACTGTTTTTT. Translating gives CATSDKNRDRPHGGEKLFF. This rearrangement joins TRBV24-1 to TRBJ1-4; 8 bases are shared with TRBD1. Trimming removed 3 bases from V and 7 bases from J; junction bases left unmatched: 18. The germline V gene encodes CDR1 KGHDR and CDR2 SFDVKD. This CDR3 has 19 amino acids.

DNA for the CDR3: TGTGCCAGCAGCAATGACCGGGATTATGAGCAGTTCTTC. Amino acids: CASSNDRDYEQFF. The chain joins TRBV7-2 to TRBJ2-1; perhaps TRBD2 as D (5 bases). Looked up from germline, CDR1 is SGHTA and CDR2 is FQGNSA. CDR3 size: 13 residues. Trimming shortened V by 5 bases and J by 8 bases, and 13 bases separated the two germline ends.

Note on this clone: The sample holds other DNA sequences that translate to the same CDR3. This sequence joins TRBV4-1 and TRBJ2-1, with a possible D match to TRBD2 (6 bases). The germline V gene has CDR1 MGHRA and CDR2 YSYEKL. Between the trimmed V and J ends, which lost 1 base and 7 bases, there was a span of 8 bases. The CDR3 runs 13 residues. This chain's CDR3 is CASSQAGGNEQFF. The CDR3 coding sequence is TGCGCCAGCAGCCAAGCCGGAGGGAATGAGCAGTTCTTC.

V gene TRBV30 combines with J gene TRBJ2-3, with 11 bases matching TRBD2. V was clipped by 4 bases and J by 0 bases; unmatched bases: 3. This CDR3 spans 15 amino acids. Germline CDR1 is GTSNPN and CDR2 is SVGIG (reference sequence). The CDR3 loop is CAWKGLAESTDTQYF. CDR3 in DNA: TGTGCCTGGAAGGGACTAGCGGAAAGCACAGATACGCAGTATTTT.

The chain uses TRBV4-2 and TRBJ1-2; no clear D gene. V lost 2 bases to trimming and J lost 14 bases, with 15 bases between them. The length of the CDR3 is 12 residues. Germline CDR1 reads LGHNA; CDR2 reads YNFKEQ. The CDR3 is CASSQNRGDWTF. The DNA for the CDR3 is TGTGCCAGCAGCCAAAACCGGGGAGATTGGACCTTC.

On this clone itself: An end of the junction differs from the germline gene, which may be a read error. The same CDR3 is also encoded by other DNA sequences in this sample. The J gene is TRBJ2-2, the V gene TRBV11-1; D might be TRBD1 (6 bases). This CDR3 spans 16 amino acids. The V gene's germline CDR1 is SGHAT and CDR2 FQDESV (reference sequence). The CDR3 loop reads CASSFPLGGTTGELFF. For the CDR3, the DNA is TGCGCCAGCAGCTTCCCGCTAGGGGGTACCACCGGGGAGCTGTTTTTT.

The CDR3 DNA is TGCAGCGTTAGTGGGACAGGGCAACCAGAGACCCAGTACTTC. This translates into CSVSGTGQPETQYF. The chain carries TRBV29-1 and TRBJ2-5; 9 bases map to TRBD1. This CDR3 spans 14 amino acids. CDR1 SQVTM and CDR2 ANQGSEA come from the germline V gene. The trim removed 5 bases at V and 4 bases at J, leaving 8 bases unmatched.

The chain uses TRBV19 and TRBJ1-5, with 7 bases aligning to TRBD1. The CDR3 extends over 16 amino acids. Germline V gene lookup returns CDR1 LNHDA and CDR2 SQIVND (reference sequence). J gave up 7 bases and V 6 bases, and 15 bases lay outside the gene matches. The DNA for the CDR3 is TGTGCCAGTAGCGACAACCGGGACAGATCGAAACAGCCCCAGCATTTT. Its translation: CASSDNRDRSKQPQHF.

This chain joins TRBV2 and TRBJ2-7, with 8 bases fitting TRBD1. This CDR3 is built from 14 residues. The V and J ends lost 8 bases and 2 bases, in that order; junction bases with no gene match: 8. Per the germline V gene, CDR1 is SNHLY and CDR2 is FYNNEI. CDR3 region: CASGGQVIPYEQYF. CDR3 sequence (DNA): TGTGCCAGCGGGGGACAGGTAATTCCCTACGAGCAGTACTTC.

This sequence joins TRBV11-2 and TRBJ2-1; no reliable D call. This CDR3 contains 11 residues. Germline V gene sequence: CDR1 SGHAT, CDR2 FQNNGV. The germline V and J ends were trimmed by 7 bases and 15 bases, with 16 bases remaining between them. Here the CDR3 reads CASTGRLELFF. The CDR3, as DNA: TGTGCCAGCACAGGCCGGCTCGAGTTGTTCTTC.

This clone qualifies as medium-sized. This rearrangement joins TRBV10-3 to TRBJ1-2, with 9 bases fitting TRBD1. The CDR3 runs 19 residues. The germline gives CDR1 ENHRY, CDR2 SYGVKD. V lost 0 bases to trimming and J lost 4 bases; unmatched junction nucleotides: 15. In nucleotides, the CDR3 is TGTGCCATCAGTGAGTCGAGGATCGGGACAGGGCCCTCAGGCTATGGCTACACCTTC. This codes for CAISESRIGTGPSGYGYTF.

The rearrangement uses TRBV12-3 or TRBV12-4 and TRBJ1-1; a possible D gene is TRBD1 (5 bases). This CDR3 region has 13 residues. V was clipped by 1 base and J by 11 bases, with 14 bases between them. The CDR3 loop is CASSLGGDISAFF. The CDR3 DNA reads as TGTGCCAGCAGTTTAGGGGGGGATATCAGCGCTTTCTTT.

The chain carries TRBV10-2 and TRBJ1-2; TRBD1 aligns across 8 bases. This CDR3 has 14 residues. Unmatched junction bases numbered 6, after V lost 5 bases and J lost 4 bases. Germline V lookup: CDR1 WSHSY, CDR2 SAAADI. The CDR3 spells CASSPDREGYGYTF. CDR3 coding DNA: TGCGCCAGCAGTCCGGACAGGGAAGGCTATGGCTACACCTTC.

This chain uses TRBV5-1 with TRBJ1-2, with no clear D. CDR1 SGHRS and CDR2 YFSETQ come from the germline V gene. The CDR3 has 14 amino acids. Trimming shortened V by 2 bases and J by 8 bases, and 16 bases separated the two germline ends. The CDR3 is CASSFQLSPGGYTF. CDR3 sequence (DNA): TGCGCCAGCAGCTTCCAGCTAAGCCCGGGGGGCTACACCTTC.

This chain joins TRBV7-9 and TRBJ2-1, with 9 bases fitting TRBD2. J was trimmed by 6 bases and V by 2 bases; bases with no gene match: 5. This CDR3 has 15 amino acids. Germline CDR1 is SEHNR and CDR2 is FQNEAQ (reference sequence). CDR3 sequence: CASSLSRGGFNEQFF. The CDR3 DNA reads TGTGCCAGCAGCTTATCGCGGGGGGGCTTCAATGAGCAGTTCTTC.

This chain joins TRBV19 and TRBJ2-3; D is uncertain. Per the germline V gene, CDR1 is LNHDA and CDR2 is SQIVND (reference sequence). Trimming pared 7 bases from V and 0 bases from J, leaving 14 bases between. The CDR3 has 15 amino acids. This chain's CDR3 is CASTPESLSTDTQYF. Here the CDR3 DNA reads TGTGCCAGTACCCCGGAGTCTCTTAGCACAGATACGCAGTATTTT.

The chain carries TRBV7-3 and TRBJ2-2; TRBD1 aligns across 9 bases. Unmatched junction bases numbered 10, after V lost 8 bases and J lost 0 bases. Per the germline V gene, CDR1 is SGHTA and CDR2 is FQGTGA. The CDR3 length is 17 residues. The CDR3 DNA is TGTGCCAGCGGGGGAGGGACAGGGCGATCGAACACCGGGGAGCTGTTTTTT. Amino acid sequence: CASGGGTGRSNTGELFF.

This rearrangement joins TRBV6-5 to TRBJ2-7; weak D call: TRBD2 (6 bases). The V gene lost 0 bases and the J gene lost 0 bases, with 12 bases spanning the gap. Germline CDR1 MNHEY, CDR2 SVGAGI. This CDR3 region has 16 residues. The CDR3 loop reads CASSYSIPGVSYEQYF. The CDR3 DNA reads as TGTGCCAGCAGTTACTCGATACCGGGGGTCTCCTACGAGCAGTACTTC.

The table lists this clone with a count of one. The J gene is TRBJ2-1, the V gene TRBV7-8, with 7 nucleotides matching TRBD1. Germline V lookup: CDR1 SGHVS, CDR2 FQNEAQ. The V and J ends lost 4 bases and 6 bases, in that order; junction bases with no gene match: 3. There are 13 residues in the CDR3. DNA of the CDR3: TGTGCCAGCAGCTCGGGACAGATCAATGAGCAGTTCTTC. Translation: CASSSGQINEQFF.

This clone was observed once. V gene TRBV2 combines with J gene TRBJ1-1; 10 positions match TRBD1. Germline lookup yields CDR1 SNHLY and CDR2 FYNNEI. The CDR3 is 17 residues long. The V and J ends lost 3 bases and 2 bases, in that order; junction bases with no gene match: 9. The CDR3 nucleotides are TGTGCCAGCAGTGACCCGACAGGGGGCTCAATAAACACTGAAGCTTTCTTT. Translated, it gives CASSDPTGGSINTEAFF. Filled out from reference TRBV2 and TRBJ1-1, the complete variable domain reads EPEVTQTPSHQVTQMGQEVILRCVPISNHLYFYWYRQILGQKVEFLVSFYNNEISEKSEIFDDQFSVERPDGSNFTLKIRSTKLEDSAMYFCASSDPTGGSINTEAFFGQGTRLTVV.

This clone was observed a few times. The V call is TRBV4-1, the J call TRBJ1-6; a weak D match, TRBD1 (6 bases). CDR3 length: 15 amino acids. Trimming removed 4 bases from V and 7 bases from J, with 14 bases in between. Germline-derived CDR1 and CDR2 are MGHRA and YSYEKL. The DNA for the CDR3 is TGCGCCAGCAGCCCCCGCGGGGGCCACAATTCACCCCTCCACTTT. This translates into CASSPRGGHNSPLHF.

The chain employs TRBV5-4 and TRBJ2-7; 7 positions match TRBD1. J gave up 2 bases and V 4 bases, and 9 bases lay outside the gene matches. This CDR3 comprises 15 residues. Germline values: CDR1 SGHNT, CDR2 YYREEE (reference sequence). The CDR3 nucleotides read TGTGCCAGCAGCACTGGACAGGCCCATGCCTACGAGCAGTACTTC. Its protein product is CASSTGQAHAYEQYF.

This chain uses TRBV5-1 with TRBJ1-5; perhaps TRBD1 as D (6 bases). Trimming took 4 bases from V and 5 from J, leaving 10 bases between them. This CDR3 is 13 amino acids long. CDR1 and CDR2 from the germline V gene are SGHRS and YFSETQ. The CDR3 bases are TGCGCCAGCAGCCTAGGGGGGGATCAGCCCCAGCATTTT. This gives the protein CASSLGGDQPQHF.